These 16 T cell receptor beta chains were sequenced from one sample in a study of cytomegalovirus exposure and HLA in healthy donors. Primers: 60 Vbeta forward and 13 Jbeta reverse. Clones were read by immunoSEQ multiplex PCR, and TCRdb kept only the in-frame ones, dropping some. The data hold 100,000 to 150,000 clones, with around 73% observed a single time. Sequencing was done on a sample of PBMCs. These receptors originate from a female donor in good health and CMV-seronegative.

This clone was seen a single time. The chain joins TRBV5-1 to TRBJ1-6, with 7 bases matching TRBD1. The germline CDR1 and CDR2 sequences are SGHRS and YFSETQ. V dropped 4 bases and J dropped 5; count of bases not matched to a gene: 3. The CDR3 has 14 amino acids. The chain's CDR3 is CASSAGQHNSPLHF. The CDR3 DNA follows: TGCGCCAGCAGCGCGGGACAGCATAATTCACCCCTCCACTTT.

The rearrangement links TRBV7-2 to TRBJ2-7, with TRBD2 as a possible D gene (6 bases). Germline V gives CDR1 SGHTA, CDR2 FQGNSA. Deletions cut 0 bases from V and 0 bases from J, with 6 bases between. The CDR3 runs to 14 residues. The CDR3 loop reads CASSLAGGSYEQYF. The DNA for the CDR3 is TGTGCCAGCAGCTTAGCGGGAGGCTCCTACGAGCAGTACTTC.

The chain joins TRBV7-8 to TRBJ2-5; D remains ambiguous. CDR1 and CDR2 from the germline V gene are SGHVS and FQNEAQ. This CDR3 has 14 amino acids. Trimming stripped 1 base from V and 1 base from J, with 7 bases between. The CDR3: CASSLVGTQETQYF. CDR3 DNA sequence: TGTGCCAGCAGCTTAGTTGGCACCCAAGAGACCCAGTACTTC.

V usage is TRBV27 and J usage is TRBJ2-7, with no clear D. CDR3 length: 12 residues. Trimming left V 5 bases short and J 6 bases short, with 11 bases between. Germline V lookup: CDR1 MNHEY, CDR2 SMNVEV (reference sequence). CDR3 protein: CASSVPAGEQYF. CDR3 DNA sequence: TGTGCCAGCAGTGTGCCCGCAGGCGAGCAGTACTTC.

This sequence joins TRBV7-2 and TRBJ1-5; D gene uncertain. Germline loops: CDR1 SGHTA, CDR2 FQGNSA. The CDR3 is 15 residues long. The V gene lost 2 bases and the J gene lost 0 bases, with 8 bases spanning the gap. In DNA, the CDR3 is TGTGCCAGCAGCTTACAGAGGTCTAGCAATCAGCCCCAGCATTTT. Translation gives CASSLQRSSNQPQHF. Full variable domain (missing parts from reference TRBV7-2 and TRBJ1-5): GAGVSQSPSNKVTEKGKDVELRCDPISGHTALYWYRQSLGQGLEFLIYFQGNSAPDKSGLPSDRFSAERTGGSVSTLTIQRTQQEDSAVYLCASSLQRSSNQPQHFGDGTRLSIL.

The rearrangement uses TRBV7-2 and TRBJ2-7; 7 positions match TRBD2. Germline-derived CDR1 and CDR2 are SGHTA and FQGNSA. The CDR3 contains 13 residues. The ends lost 0 bases at V and 5 bases at J; junction bases unmatched: 1. This chain's CDR3 is CASSLAGRDEQYF. The CDR3, as DNA: TGTGCCAGCAGCTTAGCAGGGAGGGACGAGCAGTACTTC.

The chain has TRBV28 and TRBJ2-7; possibly TRBD2 for D (5 bases). Trimming took 7 bases from V and 6 from J, leaving 19 bases between them. The CDR3 is made up of 14 amino acids. CDR1 is MDHEN, CDR2 SYDVKM, per germline. CDR3 DNA: TGTGCCAGCACCCAACGGGGAAGCCCTCTCGAGCAGTACTTC. Translating it yields CASTQRGSPLEQYF.

This clone was detected only a few times. The V call is TRBV28, the J call TRBJ2-3; D is unclear. Trimming stripped 1 base from V and 5 bases from J, with 10 bases between. CDR1 and CDR2 (germline): MDHEN, SYDVKM. CDR3 length: 14 residues. Here the CDR3 reads CASSLFSQEDTQYF. Here the CDR3 DNA reads TGTGCCAGCAGTTTATTCAGTCAGGAAGATACGCAGTATTTT.

The sample holds one count of this clone. The chain carries TRBV7-2 and TRBJ2-1; 10 bases line up with TRBD2. This CDR3 comprises 18 residues. Germline CDR1 reads SGHTA; CDR2 reads FQGNSA. V lost 1 base, J lost 9 bases, and 15 bases stayed unmatched. CDR3 in DNA: TGTGCCAGCAGCTTAGAGGCAAGCGGGAGGGCCAGGGGGCTTGAGCAGTTCTTC. Encoded protein: CASSLEASGRARGLEQFF.

The chain employs TRBV7-9 and TRBJ2-7; the match to TRBD2 covers 15 bases. CDR1 is SEHNR, CDR2 FQNEAQ, per germline (reference sequence). Trimming removed 4 bases from V and 6 bases from J; junction bases left unmatched: 4. The length of the CDR3 is 15 residues. The CDR3: CASSSSGLAGGEQYF. The CDR3, as DNA: TGTGCCAGCAGCTCATCGGGACTAGCGGGAGGCGAGCAGTACTTC.

V gene TRBV5-1 combines with J gene TRBJ2-3, with a tentative D call TRBD1 (5 bases). This CDR3 has 13 amino acids. The V gene's germline CDR1 is SGHRS and CDR2 YFSETQ. Trimming took 5 bases from V and 6 from J, leaving 13 bases between them. The CDR3 spells CASSGHTMDTQYF. The CDR3, as DNA: TGCGCCAGCAGTGGACACACTATGGATACGCAGTATTTT. Filled out from reference TRBV5-1 and TRBJ2-3, the complete variable domain reads KAGVTQTPRYLIKTRGQQVTLSCSPISGHRSVSWYQQTPGQGLQFLFEYFSETQRNKGNFPGRFSGRQFSNSRSEMNVSTLELGDSALYLCASSGHTMDTQYFGPGTRLTVL.

The chain is built from TRBV29-1 and TRBJ2-1, with TRBD2 as a possible D gene (6 bases). This CDR3 region has 17 residues. Germline loops: CDR1 SQVTM, CDR2 ANQGSEA. The V and J ends lost 5 bases and 2 bases respectively, with 22 bases between them. CDR3 amino acids: CSVYSTSWARAYNEQFF. CDR3 bases: TGCAGCGTTTATTCGACTAGTTGGGCCCGGGCCTACAATGAGCAGTTCTTC.

This sequence joins TRBV23-1 and TRBJ2-7; 10 nucleotides agree with TRBD1. TRBV23-1 counts as an open reading frame of uncertain function. Trimming cost V 8 bases and J 5 bases; bases outside gene matches: 12. This CDR3 region has 15 residues. The CDR3 reads CASSPPGTGDNEQYF. CDR3 sequence (DNA): TGCGCCAGCTCCCCCCCCGGGACAGGGGATAACGAGCAGTACTTC.

J is TRBJ2-1 and V is TRBV6-1; 11 bases are a match to TRBD2. The CDR3 is 15 amino acids. Germline-derived CDR1 and CDR2 are MNHNS and SASEGT. The V segment lost 1 base and the J segment 4 bases; nucleotides outside the gene matches: 0. The CDR3 region has the DNA TGTGCCAGCAGTGAAGTAGCGGGAGGGTACAATGAGCAGTTCTTC. It specifies CASSEVAGGYNEQFF.

Comment on this clone: The junction and the germline gene differ at one end; a read error may be behind it. The chain joins TRBV7-2 to TRBJ2-1, with a tentative D call TRBD2 (6 bases). The CDR3 spans 14 residues. Germline CDR1 and CDR2: SGHTA and FQGNSA. DNA of the CDR3: TGTGCCAGCAGCTTACCCGGGAGCTACAATGGGCAGTTCTTC. Encoded protein: CASSLPGSYNGQFF.

In this sample, this clone turned up a few times. The chain uses TRBV12-5 and TRBJ1-2, with D perhaps matching TRBD1 (5 bases). The CDR3 loop spans 16 amino acids. The germline V and J ends were trimmed by 0 bases and 2 bases, with 13 bases remaining between them. Germline lookup yields CDR1 LGHNT and CDR2 FRNRAP. Here the CDR3 DNA reads TGTGCTAGTGGTTTGGTCGTTGGAGGGGACAACTATGGCTACACCTTC. It yields the protein CASGLVVGGDNYGYTF.